Each of the 26 T cell receptor beta chains below was sequenced from the same sample in a study of control samples from healthy donors and cancer patients (dated by TCRdb to the early 2020s). Libraries were constructed by the immunoSEQ multiplex PCR assay. TCRdb's version of the immuneACCESS table is confined to in-frame rearrangements and falls short of the full clone set. An unresolved V gene accounts for under half of the shortfall where checked; the remainder is of unknown origin. The sample records about 150,000 clones, approximately 93% of which are singletons. The ten largest account for approximately 5.7% of the sample. Sequenced: blood. All receptors come from a man aged 18 to 30 in good health.

The rearrangement uses TRBV9 and TRBJ1-1, with 7 positions matching TRBD1. V shed 0 bases and J 11 bases; nucleotides not matched to a gene: 10. This CDR3 comprises 14 residues. Germline CDR1 SGDLS, CDR2 YYNGEE. For the CDR3, the DNA is TGTGCCAGCAGCGTAGAGGGGCAGGGGGTGCCGGCTTTCTTT. Protein: CASSVEGQGVPAFF.

The chain joins TRBV19 to TRBJ2-2, with TRBD1 matching 8 bases. The CDR3 spans 15 residues. Germline CDR1 and CDR2: LNHDA and SQIVND (reference sequence). With 5 bases clipped from V and 6 bases from J, the junction kept 8 bases outside the gene matches. CDR3 sequence (DNA): TGTGCCAGTAGTCCCCTGGACAGGGTGGCCGGGGAGCTGTTTTTT. As protein: CASSPLDRVAGELFF.

The chain combines TRBV5-1 with TRBJ2-1; the D is unclear. The CDR3 has 14 amino acids. The germline V and J ends were trimmed by 6 bases and 3 bases, with 13 bases remaining between them. Germline assignment: CDR1 SGHRS and CDR2 YFSETQ. CDR3 protein: CASTKKTDYNEQFF. The CDR3 nucleotides read TGCGCCAGCACCAAAAAAACAGACTACAATGAGCAGTTCTTC.

CDR3 DNA sequence: TGTGCCAGCAGCAAGAGACAGGGGAGGAGGAACACTGAAGCTTTCTTT. Translated: CASSKRQGRRNTEAFF. The chain couples TRBV21-1 to TRBJ1-1; TRBD1, the table's D call, was not compared with the DNA. TRBV21-1 is a known pseudogene. The CDR3 sequence is 16 residues long.

This chain connects TRBV7-2 to TRBJ2-7; perhaps TRBD2 as D (5 bases). V dropped 5 bases and J dropped 2 bases, with 10 bases sitting between them. CDR1 is SGHTA, CDR2 FQGNSA, per germline. The CDR3 totals 13 residues. This chain's CDR3 is CASSPRRTYEQYF. CDR3 DNA: TGTGCCAGCAGCCCCAGGAGGACCTACGAGCAGTACTTC.

V usage is TRBV7-3 and J usage is TRBJ2-5, with D hard to call. The CDR3 spans 13 residues. V dropped 5 bases and J dropped 0 bases, with 7 bases sitting between them. Germline V gene sequence: CDR1 SGHTA, CDR2 FQGTGA. For the CDR3, the DNA is TGTGCCAGCAGCCGCGGAAACCAAGAGACCCAGTACTTC. Amino acid sequence: CASSRGNQETQYF.

This clone came up once. CDR3: CASSLTPGQGSGYTF. The CDR3 nucleotides are TGTGCCAGCAGTCTGACACCGGGACAGGGAAGTGGCTACACCTTC. This chain links TRBV27 with TRBJ1-2; 9 nucleotides match TRBD1. In germline, CDR1 is MNHEY, CDR2 SMNVEV (reference sequence). The J segment lost 7 bases and the V segment lost 5 bases, leaving 11 bases of the junction unmatched. CDR3 length: 15 amino acids.

This sequence joins TRBV7-9 and TRBJ1-2; possible D gene TRBD1, 5 bases. Germline-derived CDR1 and CDR2 are SEHNR and FQNEAQ (reference sequence). CDR3 length: 15 amino acids. V gave up 5 bases and J gave up 1 base, with 14 bases separating them. The CDR3 region is CASSPRRGDNYGYTF. The DNA of the CDR3 is TGTGCCAGCAGCCCCCGGCGGGGGGATAACTATGGCTACACCTTC.

This sequence joins TRBV28 and TRBJ1-1; TRBD1 aligns across 7 bases. Germline lookup yields CDR1 MDHEN and CDR2 SYDVKM. Unmatched junction bases numbered 6, after V lost 4 bases and J lost 1 base. CDR3 length: 15 residues. Written as DNA, the CDR3 is TGTGCCAGCAGTTCTCTGGACAGGCGGAACACTGAAGCTTTCTTT. Translating gives CASSSLDRRNTEAFF.

This clone was counted a single time. The V and J genes are TRBV5-1 and TRBJ2-4, with D possibly matching TRBD1 (6 bases). The V gene lost 6 bases and the J gene lost 1 base, with 14 bases spanning the gap. CDR1 is SGHRS, CDR2 YFSETQ, per germline. The CDR3 sequence is 15 residues long. The CDR3 DNA is TGCGCCAGCAAAGATCACAGGGAGGCCAAAAACATTCAGTACTTC. It is translated as CASKDHREAKNIQYF.

The V and J genes are TRBV2 and TRBJ2-1; D is possibly TRBD1 or TRBD2 (5 bases each). Germline loops: CDR1 SNHLY, CDR2 FYNNEI. The V end was cut by 5 bases, the J end by 10 bases, with 21 bases between. There are 15 residues in the CDR3. CDR3 in DNA: TGTGCCAGCAGTACCACCGGGACCCACTTCCAGGAGCAGTTCTTC. It specifies CASSTTGTHFQEQFF.

The chain couples TRBV27 to TRBJ2-5, with TRBD2 matching 10 bases. The CDR3 spans 16 residues. With V trimmed by 1 base and J by 2 bases, 4 bases remained unmatched. Germline V CDR1 and CDR2: MNHEY, SMNVEV (reference sequence). The CDR3 region is CASSLFPSGGQETQYF. The CDR3 DNA reads TGTGCCAGCAGTTTATTTCCTAGCGGGGGACAAGAGACCCAGTACTTC.

This rearrangement joins TRBV12-3 or TRBV12-4 to TRBJ1-6; TRBD1 is a possible D gene (5 bases). This CDR3 has 13 residues. The V end lost 3 bases, the J end lost 9 bases, and 9 bases lay between the germline ends. CDR3 nucleotide sequence: TGTGCCAGCAGTTTCGGACAATTTTCACCCCTCCACTTT. It yields the protein CASSFGQFSPLHF.

This chain joins TRBV7-2 and TRBJ1-2, with D possibly matching TRBD1 (6 bases). Per germline, CDR1 SGHTA and CDR2 FQGNSA. The CDR3 is 14 amino acids. V lost 3 bases, J lost 6 bases, and 14 bases lay in between. CDR3: CASSLDSQGHGYTF. Here the CDR3 DNA reads TGTGCCAGCAGCTTGGACTCACAGGGTCATGGCTACACCTTC.

The chain combines TRBV5-6 with TRBJ1-3; 7 bases line up with TRBD1. Germline loops: CDR1 SGHDT, CDR2 YYEEEE. This CDR3 contains 16 residues. The ends lost 2 bases at V and 0 bases at J; junction bases unmatched: 5. CDR3 in DNA: TGTGCCAGCAGCTTAAGGACAGGATACTCTGGAAACACCATATATTTT. Translated, it gives CASSLRTGYSGNTIYF.

V and J are TRBV7-6 and TRBJ2-1, with TRBD2 matching 9 bases. Looked up from germline, CDR1 is SGHVS and CDR2 is FNYEAQ. The CDR3 has 15 residues. The ends lost 5 bases at V and 6 bases at J; junction bases unmatched: 8. CDR3 sequence (DNA): TGTGCCAGCAGCGCGGGACTAGCCGTCAGCAATGAGCAGTTCTTC. Residues: CASSAGLAVSNEQFF.

V is TRBV7-9 and J is TRBJ1-1; TRBD1 matches 9 bases. This CDR3 comprises 14 residues. The germline V gene encodes CDR1 SEHNR and CDR2 FQNEAQ (reference sequence). With V trimmed by 5 bases and J by 6 bases, 7 bases remained unmatched. This CDR3 is CASSATGGSAEAFF. CDR3 bases: TGTGCCAGCAGCGCGACAGGGGGTTCCGCTGAAGCTTTCTTT.

The V and J genes are TRBV18 and TRBJ2-7, with 7 bases fitting TRBD1. The germline V gene has CDR1 KGHSH and CDR2 LQKENI. The CDR3 is 15 amino acids. J lost 4 bases, V lost 0 bases, and 6 bases had no gene match. CDR3 in amino acids: CASSPPGTVSYEQYF. In DNA form, the CDR3 reads TGTGCCAGCTCACCACCGGGGACAGTTAGTTACGAGCAGTACTTC. Full variable domain (missing parts from reference TRBV18 and TRBJ2-7): NAGVMQNPRHLVRRRGQEARLRCSPMKGHSHVYWYRQLPEEGLKFMVYLQKENIIDESGMPKERFSAEFPKEGPSILRIQQVVRGDSAAYFCASSPPGTVSYEQYFGPGTRLTVT.

In regard to this clone: One junction end does not reproduce the germline sequence, and a read error may be involved. The chain links TRBV7-7 to TRBJ2-5; 7 bases line up with TRBD2. The CDR3 loop spans 14 amino acids. Germline V CDR1 and CDR2: SSHAT, FNYEAQ (reference sequence). The CDR3 nucleotides read TGTGCTAGCAGCCGCGGGGGAGTACAAGAGACCCAGTACTTC. This gives the protein CASSRGGVQETQYF.

V gene TRBV21-1 combines with J gene TRBJ2-7; the listed D gene, TRBD2, was not tested against the DNA. TRBV21-1 is classified as a pseudogene. The CDR3 is 14 amino acids. The CDR3 coding sequence is TGTGCCAGCAGCAAAGGGGGACTGTCCTACGAGCAGTACTTC. It is translated as CASSKGGLSYEQYF.

The chain combines TRBV5-1 with TRBJ1-5; TRBD1 agrees at 8 bases. The germline V gene has CDR1 SGHRS and CDR2 YFSETQ. The ends lost 0 bases at V and 0 bases at J; junction bases unmatched: 8. The CDR3 spans 18 residues. The CDR3 sequence: CASSLEQGGHISNQPQHF. The DNA of the CDR3 is TGCGCCAGCAGCTTGGAACAGGGGGGCCACATTAGCAATCAGCCCCAGCATTTT.

This chain links TRBV7-3 with TRBJ2-7; D might be TRBD2 (5 bases). V lost 5 bases to trimming and J lost 0 bases, with 14 bases between them. The CDR3 runs 15 residues. Germline assignment: CDR1 SGHTA and CDR2 FQGTGA. The chain's CDR3 is CASSLGGGGSYEQYF. The CDR3 DNA sequence: TGTGCCAGCAGCCTAGGAGGCGGCGGCTCCTACGAGCAGTACTTC. The variable domain in full, with the rest retrieved from reference TRBV7-3 and TRBJ2-7, is GAGVSQTPSNKVTEKGKYVELRCDPISGHTALYWYRQSLGQGPEFLIYFQGTGAADDSGLPNDRFFAVRPEGSVSTLKIQRTERGDSAVYLCASSLGGGGSYEQYFGPGTRLTVT.

This chain connects TRBV4-1 to TRBJ1-3, with unresolved D. The germline CDR1 and CDR2 sequences are MGHRA and YSYEKL. The ends were cut back, 3 bases at V and 5 bases at J, with 8 bases in the middle. The CDR3 covers 13 residues. CDR3: CASSQEKRNTIYF. The CDR3 DNA sequence: TGCGCCAGCAGCCAGGAGAAGCGAAACACCATATATTTT.

Turning to this clone: Other DNA sequences in the same sample also yield this CDR3. V and J are TRBV6-1 and TRBJ2-7, with TRBD1 as a possible D gene (7 bases). The V end lost 0 bases, the J end lost 3 bases, and 12 bases lay between the germline ends. This CDR3 is 15 amino acids long. Germline CDR1 and CDR2: MNHNS and SASEGT. For the CDR3, the DNA is TGTGCCAGCAGTGAAGCTTGGAGGGGGCTCTACGAGCAGTACTTC. Translation gives CASSEAWRGLYEQYF.

This clone was recorded only once. The chain links TRBV23-1 to TRBJ2-1, with a weak D call TRBD2 (5 bases). TRBV23-1 is sorted into the ORF group, with uncertain function. Trimming took off 1 base at V and 2 bases at J, with 12 bases between the two ends. There are 16 residues in the CDR3. CDR3 in DNA: TGCGCCAGCAGTCAATGGAGGAAGGGAGCCTACAATGAGCAGTTCTTC. As protein: CASSQWRKGAYNEQFF.

This clone has a single count. The chain combines TRBV20-1 with TRBJ1-3; no clear D. V lost 3 bases and J 4 bases, leaving 10 bases between the germline ends. This CDR3 region has 13 residues. The germline gives CDR1 DFQATT, CDR2 SNEGSKA (reference sequence). The CDR3 loop reads CSASFGIGNTIYF. CDR3 nucleotides: TGCAGTGCTAGTTTTGGCATCGGAAACACCATATATTTT.